A single sample gave rise to the 10 T cell receptor beta chains below, sequenced in a study of Ad26.COV2.S vaccination and SARS-CoV-2 variants. Here immunoSEQ multiplex PCR was the method, and the copy in TCRdb shows in-frame clones only, minus some. Of about 480,000 clones detected, approximately 88% appear once; the ten largest clones hold roughly 13%. Treatment noted: 15 to 20 received Ad26.COV2.S at low or high dose, single or two shots; a few received placebo; per-sample allocation not given. Day 63 after the first vaccine or placebo injection was the time point for sampling. The input for sequencing was peripheral blood, taken in a trial of Ad26.COV2.S vaccine versus placebo. These receptors were obtained from a person aged 18-60 years who received the Ad26.COV2.S COVID-19 vaccine or a placebo.

The gene calls are TRBV5-5 and TRBJ1-5, with 10 bases identical to TRBD1. The V gene's germline CDR1 is SGHKS and CDR2 YYEKEE (reference sequence). The trim removed 4 bases at V and 5 bases at J, leaving 3 bases unmatched. This CDR3 is 14 amino acids long. The CDR3 loop reads CASSGTGDHQPQHF. The CDR3, as DNA: TGTGCCAGCAGCGGGACAGGGGACCATCAGCCCCAGCATTTT. Full variable domain (outside the CDR3, taken from reference TRBV5-5 and TRBJ1-5): DAGVTQSPTHLIKTRGQQVTLRCSPISGHKSVSWYQQVLGQGPQFIFQYYEKEERGRGNFPDRFSARQFPNYSSELNVNALLLGDSALYLCASSGTGDHQPQHFGDGTRLSIL.

The chain links TRBV5-1 to TRBJ1-2, with D perhaps matching TRBD1 (6 bases). Trimming pared 4 bases from V and 8 bases from J, leaving 27 bases between. The CDR3 totals 17 residues. Germline CDR1 SGHRS, CDR2 YFSETQ. CDR3 DNA sequence: TGCGCCAGCAGCACCGGACAGCTAGTAGGAACCATCTTGGGCTACACCTTC. The encoded protein is CASSTGQLVGTILGYTF.

V gene TRBV28 combines with J gene TRBJ1-5; 9 bases are a match to TRBD1. CDR1 is MDHEN, CDR2 SYDVKM, per germline. This CDR3 contains 17 residues. The trim removed 6 bases at V and 7 bases at J, leaving 16 bases unmatched. CDR3 nucleotide sequence: TGTGCCAGCAGGTTCCCCCCCGGGACAGGGTTTAAGCAGCCCCAGCATTTT. Translated, it gives CASRFPPGTGFKQPQHF.

The chain employs TRBV3-1 (or the pseudogene TRBV3-2) and TRBJ2-4, with TRBD2 identical over 9 bases. Germline trimming cut 0 bases from V and 7 bases from J; bases unmatched to any gene: 10. Germline V gene lookup returns CDR1 LGHDT and CDR2 YNNKEL (reference sequence). This CDR3 has 17 residues. The CDR3 loop reads CASSQDLVGSGGNIQYF. The CDR3 bases are TGTGCCAGCAGCCAAGATCTGGTGGGGAGCGGGGGGAACATTCAGTACTTC.

The sample holds one count of this clone. The rearrangement joins TRBV30 to TRBJ1-4; no clear D gene. The CDR3 loop spans 15 amino acids. Trimming pared 0 bases from V and 3 bases from J, leaving 11 bases between. The germline V gene encodes CDR1 GTSNPN and CDR2 SVGIG (reference sequence). The CDR3 bases are TGTGCCTGGAGTGTATCGGGGAAGGCTAATGAAAAACTGTTTTTT. Translating gives CAWSVSGKANEKLFF.

The V gene is TRBV19, the J gene TRBJ1-3; D ambiguous. V was trimmed by 1 base and J by 1 base, leaving 8 bases between them. Germline V gene data show CDR1 as LNHDA and CDR2 as SQIVND (reference sequence). This CDR3 has 15 residues. The CDR3: CASSIALHSGNTIYF. Written as DNA, the CDR3 is TGTGCCAGTAGTATAGCACTGCATTCTGGAAACACCATATATTTT.

This chain links TRBV19 with TRBJ2-1, with 11 bases identical to TRBD2. Germline V CDR1 and CDR2: LNHDA, SQIVND (reference sequence). This CDR3 spans 16 amino acids. Trimming removed 4 bases from V and 4 bases from J; junction bases left unmatched: 6. The CDR3 DNA follows: TGTGCCAGTAGTACCTCACTAGCGGGAGAGTACAATGAGCAGTTCTTC. It translates to CASSTSLAGEYNEQFF.

This clone was picked up a small number of times. J is TRBJ1-1 and V is TRBV15; D is ambiguous. With 0 bases removed from V and 4 bases from J, the gap between germline ends came to 9 bases. Germline CDR1 is LNHNV and CDR2 is YYDKDF (reference sequence). The CDR3 length is 14 residues. Here the CDR3 reads CATSRDPTSTEAFF. The CDR3 bases are TGTGCCACCAGCAGAGACCCGACGTCCACTGAAGCTTTCTTT.

This clone was observed a handful of times. The V and J genes are TRBV11-3 and TRBJ2-1; a weak D match, TRBD1 (6 bases). Trimming took 3 bases from V and 5 from J, leaving 11 bases between them. Germline CDR1 and CDR2: SGHNT and YENEEA. CDR3 size: 14 residues. The CDR3 loop reads CASSLGQLNNEQFF. CDR3 bases: TGTGCCAGCAGCTTGGGACAACTAAACAATGAGCAGTTCTTC.

The chain recombines TRBV30 with TRBJ2-1, with 7 nucleotides matching TRBD2. The CDR3 runs 14 residues. The trim removed 5 bases at V and 1 base at J, leaving 5 bases unmatched. Germline-derived CDR1 and CDR2 are GTSNPN and SVGIG (reference sequence). The CDR3 bases are TGTGCCTGGTCCCCTAGCGGTTCCTACAATGAGCAGTTCTTC. Its translation is CAWSPSGSYNEQFF.